Described below is a single TCR beta chain sequence and its context. Authors' methods: Nucleated cell number was recorded as an estimate derived from reference gene primer amplification. Produced via immunoSEQ multiplex PCR; TCRdb's table is partial and in-frame only. Clonal size and the V and J genes are those of that table, whereas D and trimming came from the DNA. The data hold 150,000 to 250,000 clones, with roughly 94% observed a single time. The V gene's germline CDR1 is LNHDA and CDR2 SQIVND (reference sequence). V lost 5 bases to trimming and J lost 4 bases; unmatched junction nucleotides: 3. This CDR3 comprises 14 residues. Patients of the Seattle cohort, enrolled during active infection, were followed longitudinally. This sample was taken from a study of blood T cell repertoires in COVID-19. Overall study context: Collection of acute and convalescent COVID-19 samples took place in the United States, Italy and Spain. PBMCs, B-cell-depleted T cells, or T cells provided the cDNA or gDNA that made up the material.

This sequence joins TRBV19 and TRBJ1-5, with 9 bases that match TRBD1. Sequencing was carried out using peripheral blood. The source is a man aged 30-40 years with COVID-19, enrolled during active disease. CDR3 DNA sequence: TGTGCCAGTAGTTATGGGACAGGGAATCAGCCCCAGCATTTT. It yields the protein CASSYGTGNQPQHF.